This T cell receptor (beta chain) was documented in a study of beta chain features in type 1 diabetes. Broader study findings: All four CD4+ subsets from Type 1 diabetes patients carried moderately but significantly shorter TCRB CDR3s. Amplification by PCR could prefer shorter templates, with the same effect in patients and controls. Sequencing the cDNA could make cells with high TCR expression show up more than they should.

The sequenced template was cDNA made from the entire isolated RNA. TCRdb's copy holds only in-frame clones and misses some; the assay was immunoSEQ multiplex PCR. Of 500,000 to 700,000 clones listed, roughly 15% are singletons. A heparinised blood draw that averaged approximately 110 mL was obtained once from each donor. This clone was detected a few times. What it recognizes is unknown. The sample was naive CD4+ T cells from blood. The sequence derives from a man between 18 and 29 years old in good health.

The CDR3 DNA reads TGCGCCAGCAGCCAAGAGATTGGCAGGCCGGGTCGCGGCTACACCTTC. Translated, it gives CASSQEIGRPGRGYTF. The chain combines TRBV4-3 with TRBJ1-2; D is ambiguous. Germline CDR1 reads LGHNA; CDR2 reads YSLEER. The CDR3 runs to 16 residues. V was shortened by 0 bases and J by 8 bases, with 19 bases between the two germline ends.